This paragraph reports one T cell receptor (beta chain). Its antigen is unknown. Since no conserved phenylalanine or tryptophan closes the CDR3, a read error is the likely cause. Semi-nested PCR with Nested Universal Primer A followed constant-region reverse priming of full-length variable regions. Each CDR3 protein gets one entry after TCRdb re-called the 5' RACE reads with MiXCR. This sample has nearly 40,000 distinct CDR3 sequences, with under 20% found just once. Whole-study results and caveats: The larger-cohort validation was restricted to a single TCR beta V-J rearrangement rather than whole repertoires. Tumor Treg TCRs overlapped most with tumor naive CD4+ cells.

Germline lookup yields CDR1 SGHRS and CDR2 YFSETQ. Trimming shortened V by 7 bases and J by 0 bases, and 12 bases separated the two germline ends. The CDR3 consists of 14 residues. V and J are TRBV5-1 and TRBJ2-3, with a weak D call TRBD2 (6 bases). The clonotype originates from a female donor with breast cancer. Source material: naive CD4+ T cells sorted from a lymph node. This sample's subset: naive CD4+ T cells, CD4+CD45RA+CD25-. CDR3 protein: CASGAGLSTDTQYL. Written as DNA, the CDR3 is TGCGCCAGCGGAGCGGGTCTTAGCACAGATACGCAGTATCTT.